This TCR beta chain is drawn from a study of T cells after yellow fever vaccination. TCRdb reanalysed the 5' RACE reads using MiXCR and keeps one entry per CDR3 protein. Seen here are approximately 150,000 distinct CDR3 sequences, approximately 6.2% observed once, and the top ten hold just under 3%. Per germline, CDR1 SGHTA and CDR2 FQGNSA. Trimming pared 1 base from V and 4 bases from J, leaving 13 bases between. CDR3 size: 16 residues. The receptor's source is a man aged 18 to 29 who received the YFV17D yellow fever vaccine. The sample here was CD4+ T cells sorted from PBMCs, taken on the day of the first yellow fever vaccination. The J gene is TRBJ2-2, the V gene TRBV7-2, with D perhaps TRBD1 or TRBD2 (6 bases each). The CDR3 reads CASSLVWGARTGELFF. As DNA, the CDR3 is TGTGCCAGCAGCTTAGTTTGGGGGGCTCGCACCGGGGAGCTGTTTTTT.